This section outlines one T cell receptor (beta chain) sequence together with its context. From germline, CDR1 is MNHEY and CDR2 SVGAGI. With 6 bases clipped from V and 4 bases from J, the junction kept 2 bases outside the gene matches. The CDR3 extends over 13 amino acids. This entry belongs to a study of blood T cell repertoires in COVID-19. The method was immunoSEQ multiplex PCR; TCRdb's version includes in-frame clones alone and lacks a portion of them. The sample holds approximately 90,000 clones; 90% are singletons and the top ten take 1.5% to 2%. The gene calls are TRBV6-5 and TRBJ2-2; 7 bases are a match to TRBD1. The sample taken for sequencing was peripheral blood. This receptor was taken from a man in his 60s with acute or convalescent COVID-19. Written as DNA, the CDR3 is TGTGCCAGCAGAAACAGGGGCACCGGGGAGCTGTTTTTT. Encoded protein: CASRNRGTGELFF.